These 3 T cell receptor beta chains were sequenced from one sample in a study of graft-versus-host responses after intestinal transplantation. Here immunoSEQ multiplex PCR was the method, and the copy in TCRdb shows in-frame clones only, minus some. The repertoire has about 90,000 clones, around 83% of them found once; the top ten carry about 17%. The antigens of these receptors remain unknown. The sequencing here drew on unstimulated CD8+ T cells sorted from spleen or lymph node cells, taken before intestinal transplant. The origin of the receptors is a human donor who received an intestinal transplant.

This clone was found a few times. The rearrangement joins TRBV27 to TRBJ2-5, with D maybe TRBD2 (5 bases). Trimming cost V 1 base and J 2 bases, with 11 bases left between them. Germline assignment: CDR1 MNHEY and CDR2 SMNVEV (reference sequence). The CDR3 runs to 15 residues. CDR3 bases: TGTGCCAGCAGTTTATTCTCGGGGTGGCAAGAGACCCAGTACTTC. Encoded protein: CASSLFSGWQETQYF.

J is TRBJ1-2 and V is TRBV6-5; the D gene is possibly TRBD1 (5 bases). The germline V gene encodes CDR1 MNHEY and CDR2 SVGAGI. The V end lost 2 bases, the J end lost 4 bases, and 11 bases lay between the germline ends. This CDR3 has 14 amino acids. DNA for the CDR3: TGTGCCAGCAGTTACGGGGCGCGAACCTATGGCTACACCTTC. Translated: CASSYGARTYGYTF.

This chain connects TRBV5-4 to TRBJ2-7, with 9 positions matching TRBD1. CDR1 is SGHNT and CDR2 is YYREEE in the germline V gene (reference sequence). Losses at the gene ends were 4 bases for V and 3 bases for J; bases not matched to a gene: 14. This CDR3 has 17 residues. The CDR3 nucleotides read TGTGCCAGCAGCCAAAAAGCGGGACAGGGATTGCTCTACGAGCAGTACTTC. Encoded protein: CASSQKAGQGLLYEQYF.